The clone carrying this T cell receptor (beta chain) was seen only a few times. Its specificity is not known. CDR1 is SGHNT and CDR2 is YENEEA in the germline V gene. This CDR3 has 13 residues. Trimming took off 5 bases at V and 12 bases at J, with 19 bases between the two ends. The template was RNA from unsorted bulk tissue. This non-tumor lung sample came from over 3 cm beyond the tumor edge. A modified ARM-PCR protocol with three rounds of nested PCR amplified TCRbeta. Via MiXCR, TCRdb re-called the multiplex PCR reads, giving one row per CDR3 protein. The table includes some 100,000 distinct CDR3 sequences, approximately 60% detected once. The data stem from a study of tumor and adjacent non-tumor tissue in lung cancer. General observations from the study: Top 100 clones took a larger repertoire share in normal lung.

Sequencing was carried out using distant non-tumor lung tissue. The V and J genes are TRBV11-3 and TRBJ1-2; D perhaps matches TRBD1 (5 bases). The clonotype comes from a man aged 25 to 40 with non-small cell lung cancer. CDR3 bases: TGTGCCAGCAGCGATCGGGGCCCCTATTGCCACACCTTC. Translation: CASSDRGPYCHTF. Full variable domain (remainder filled in from reference TRBV11-3 and TRBJ1-2): EAGVVQSPRYKIIEKKQPVAFWCNPISGHNTLYWYLQNLGQGPELLIRYENEEAVDDSQLPKDRFSAERLKGVDSTLKIQPAELGDSAVYLCASSDRGPYCHTFGSGTRLTVV.